This T cell receptor beta chain appears in the sequencing data of a study of blood T cell repertoires in COVID-19. Study at large: Both acute and convalescent COVID-19 samples were obtained from the United States, Italy and Spain. From T cells, B-cell-depleted T cells, or PBMCs came the material, which was cDNA or gDNA.

CDR1 and CDR2 from the germline V gene are ENHRY and SYGVKD. The V and J ends lost 2 bases and 6 bases, in that order; junction bases with no gene match: 7. The CDR3 length is 16 residues. As handled by the study authors: Reference gene primer amplification in the assay estimated nucleated cell counts. Profiled with immunoSEQ multiplex PCR; TCRdb holds only in-frame clones, not every one. For V, J and clone size, that table is used; D and trimming come from the DNA. This table holds about 170,000 clones, about nine tenths found once. Sequences were obtained from peripheral blood. The V call is TRBV10-3, the J call TRBJ2-2; TRBD1 aligns across 9 bases. This sequence was found in a man in his 60s with acute or convalescent COVID-19. The CDR3 sequence: CAISEPTGGMAGELFF. CDR3 coding DNA: TGTGCCATCAGTGAGCCGACAGGGGGTATGGCCGGGGAGCTGTTTTTT.